This TCR beta chain comes out of a study of Graves' ophthalmopathy and Graves' hyperthyroidism. This CDR3 is built from 16 residues. The junction had 6 bases not matched to a gene; V was cut back by 5 bases and J by 1 base. The sequenced template was RNA, covering the TCR beta CDR3 region. The first round was an RT-PCR with HTBI primers, and the second round was a multiplex PCR. TCRdb re-analysed the multiplex PCR reads in MiXCR, keeping a single row per CDR3 protein. Of fewer than 650,000 distinct CDR3 sequences listed, about a fifth are singletons. Study-wide results and caveats: Built on 13 signatures, a model told ophthalmopathy apart from stable hyperthyroidism with 85% to 90% sensitivity and roughly 81% specificity.

A note on this clonotype: Its antigen is currently unknown.

The chain is built from TRBV12-3 or TRBV12-4 and TRBJ1-5; 9 bases align to TRBD1. The sequence was collected from a woman under 30 with stable Graves' hyperthyroidism. Some clones in this sample may be carry-over from other donors' samples. The specimen sequenced was peripheral blood. CDR3 sequence reads: CASSLTGGVSNQPQHF. DNA of the CDR3: TGTGCCAGCAGTCTAACAGGGGGCGTCAGCAATCAGCCCCAGCATTTT.